These 19 T cell receptor beta chains share one sample of origin, sequenced in a study of shared clonotypes between healthy human individuals. Data came from immunoSEQ multiplex PCR; TCRdb stores just in-frame clones and leaves some out. The sample has roughly 2.2 million clones, more than 80% seen once. Sequencing was performed on naive CD4+ T cells from PBMCs. Subset meaning: CD45RA+ positively selected. The receptor set was obtained from a young man in good health. Some clones in this sample may be carry-over from other donors' samples.

A remark on this clone: At the DNA level, this CDR3 is encoded by other sequences in the same sample as well. V and J are TRBV5-1 and TRBJ2-1; 12 bases line up with TRBD2. This CDR3 contains 14 residues. V dropped 3 bases and J dropped 7; count of bases not matched to a gene: 2. In germline, CDR1 is SGHRS, CDR2 YFSETQ. Written as DNA, the CDR3 is TGCGCCAGCAGCTCCGGGACTAGCGGGAATGAGCAGTTCTTC. Translation gives CASSSGTSGNEQFF. Full variable domain (rest looked up from reference TRBV5-1 and TRBJ2-1): KAGVTQTPRYLIKTRGQQVTLSCSPISGHRSVSWYQQTPGQGLQFLFEYFSETQRNKGNFPGRFSGRQFSNSRSEMNVSTLELGDSALYLCASSSGTSGNEQFFGPGTRLTVL.

The V call is TRBV5-1, the J call TRBJ2-1, with D unresolved. V was cut by 10 bases and J by 7 bases, with 12 bases left in between. The germline gives CDR1 SGHRS, CDR2 YFSETQ. The CDR3 has 11 residues. The CDR3 reads CASTDANEQFF. The CDR3 bases are TGCGCCTCTACGGATGCAAATGAGCAGTTCTTC. The full variable domain, in which reference TRBV5-1 and TRBJ2-1 provide the parts outside the CDR3, is KAGVTQTPRYLIKTRGQQVTLSCSPISGHRSVSWYQQTPGQGLQFLFEYFSETQRNKGNFPGRFSGRQFSNSRSEMNVSTLELGDSALYLCASTDANEQFFGPGTRLTVL.

The chain carries TRBV9 and TRBJ2-1; either TRBD1 or TRBD2 may fit D (5 bases each). This CDR3 comprises 16 residues. CDR1 is SGDLS, CDR2 YYNGEE, per germline. Trimming cost V 0 bases and J 5 bases, with 15 bases left between them. The CDR3 bases are TGTGCCAGCAGCGTAGCGGGACCTTTCCGGGACAATGAGCAGTTCTTC. It encodes CASSVAGPFRDNEQFF.

A word on this clone: Additional DNA sequences in this sample encode the identical CDR3. CDR3 loop: CASSPGVYQPQHF. CDR3 in DNA: TGTGCCAGCAGCCCAGGGGTATATCAGCCCCAGCATTTT. V is TRBV7-9 and J is TRBJ1-5; D is possibly TRBD1 (6 bases). CDR3 size: 13 residues. Trimming pared 5 bases from V and 5 bases from J, leaving 10 bases between. Germline CDR1 reads SEHNR; CDR2 reads FQNEAQ (reference sequence).

The genes are TRBV19 and TRBJ2-7, with D unresolved. Germline loops: CDR1 LNHDA, CDR2 SQIVND (reference sequence). Trimming removed 6 bases from V and 6 bases from J, with 12 bases in between. CDR3 length equals 12 residues. The chain's CDR3 is CASRGSGVEQYF. The CDR3 region has the DNA TGTGCCAGTAGAGGGTCTGGCGTCGAGCAGTACTTC.

The gene calls are TRBV14 and TRBJ2-3, with TRBD2 matching 8 bases. V trimming: 1 base; J trimming: 6 bases; junction bases outside the gene matches: 12. The CDR3 length is 17 residues. Germline values: CDR1 SGHDN, CDR2 FVKESK. Here the CDR3 reads CASSQVWASGRRDTQYF. In nucleotides, the CDR3 is TGTGCCAGCAGCCAAGTTTGGGCTAGCGGGCGTCGCGATACGCAGTATTTT.

The rearrangement uses TRBV7-7 and TRBJ2-6; D not resolved. Trimming removed 2 bases at V and 3 bases at J, with 14 bases between. CDR1 is SSHAT and CDR2 is FNYEAQ in the germline V gene (reference sequence). The length of the CDR3 is 17 residues. DNA for the CDR3: TGTGCCAGCAGCTTACGTCCCGAGCCATATGGGGCCAACGTCCTGACTTTC. This encodes CASSLRPEPYGANVLTF. Full variable domain (rest looked up from reference TRBV7-7 and TRBJ2-6): GAGVSQSPRYKVTKRGQDVTLRCDPISSHATLYWYQQALGQGPEFLTYFNYEAQPDKSGLPSDRFSAERPEGSISTLTIQRTEQRDSAMYRCASSLRPEPYGANVLTFGAGSRLTVL.

The CDR3 DNA sequence: TGTGCCAGCACCGGGGGGACGTATGACGGCTACACCTTC. It specifies CASTGGTYDGYTF. The chain recombines TRBV28 with TRBJ1-2; tentatively, D is TRBD1 (5 bases). The ends were cut back, 7 bases at V and 8 bases at J, with 17 bases in the middle. CDR1 MDHEN and CDR2 SYDVKM come from the germline V gene. There are 13 residues in the CDR3.

This sequence joins TRBV4-1 and TRBJ2-1; D may be TRBD2 (5 bases). V shed 0 bases and J shed 2 bases, with 11 bases lying between them. Per germline, CDR1 MGHRA and CDR2 YSYEKL. The CDR3 runs 16 residues. The CDR3 protein is CASSQDHVRAYNEQFF. The CDR3 DNA sequence: TGCGCCAGCAGCCAAGATCACGTGAGGGCCTACAATGAGCAGTTCTTC.

Notes on this clone: This sample also contains other DNA sequences that code for the same CDR3. The chain carries TRBV28 and TRBJ2-6; the D gene is possibly TRBD2 (6 bases). Trimming took 5 bases from V and 0 from J, leaving 8 bases between them. Germline V CDR1 and CDR2: MDHEN, SYDVKM. The length of the CDR3 is 15 residues. CDR3 nucleotide sequence: TGTGCCAGCAGTCGGCGGGGCTCTGGGGCCAACGTCCTGACTTTC. It codes for CASSRRGSGANVLTF.

This clone was detected once. V is TRBV20-1 and J is TRBJ2-1; D is possibly TRBD1 (5 bases). The CDR3 extends over 10 amino acids. Germline CDR1 and CDR2: DFQATT and SNEGSKA (reference sequence). Trimming shortened V by 6 bases and J by 10 bases, and 10 bases separated the two germline ends. CDR3 DNA: TGCAGTGCCTACCACAGGGAGCAGTTCTTC. This encodes CSAYHREQFF.

With regard to this clone: At the DNA level, this CDR3 is encoded by other sequences in the same sample as well. The gene calls are TRBV29-1 and TRBJ2-2; D remains unclear. The V gene's germline CDR1 is SQVTM and CDR2 ANQGSEA. V lost 4 bases to trimming and J lost 2 bases, with 5 bases between them. The length of the CDR3 is 12 residues. The CDR3 here is CSVGRNTGELFF. CDR3 nucleotide sequence: TGCAGCGTTGGGAGAAACACCGGGGAGCTGTTTTTT.

The CDR3 nucleotides are TGCGCCAGCAGCCTCATACAACAAGACAGGGCAGGTGGAGATACGCAGTATTTT. Its translation: CASSLIQQDRAGGDTQYF. The V gene is TRBV5-1, the J gene TRBJ2-3, with 7 bases fitting TRBD1. This CDR3 has 18 amino acids. Germline V gene sequence: CDR1 SGHRS, CDR2 YFSETQ. V lost 4 bases to trimming and J lost 5 bases; unmatched junction nucleotides: 19. The full variable domain, with the rest looked up from reference TRBV5-1 and TRBJ2-3, is KAGVTQTPRYLIKTRGQQVTLSCSPISGHRSVSWYQQTPGQGLQFLFEYFSETQRNKGNFPGRFSGRQFSNSRSEMNVSTLELGDSALYLCASSLIQQDRAGGDTQYFGPGTRLTVL.

The V call is TRBV7-2, the J call TRBJ1-3; D ambiguous. CDR1 and CDR2 from the germline V gene are SGHTA and FQGNSA. Between the trimmed V and J ends, which lost 3 bases and 0 bases, there was a span of 12 bases. This CDR3 is built from 16 residues. The CDR3 bases are TGTGCCAGCAGCTTGTCCGGGCCCTCCTCTGGAAACACCATATATTTT. Translated, it gives CASSLSGPSSGNTIYF.

The chain combines TRBV10-1 with TRBJ2-7, with D hard to call. Per the germline V gene, CDR1 is WNHNN and CDR2 is SYGVQD (reference sequence). CDR3 length equals 12 residues. Trimming cost V 9 bases and J 3 bases, with 12 bases left between them. The CDR3 DNA reads TGCGCCAGGCCCCCCACCCGCTACGAGCAGTACTTC. Translation gives CARPPTRYEQYF.

As regards this clone: This CDR3 is also generated by other DNA sequences in the sample. J is TRBJ2-2 and V is TRBV5-5; D is ambiguous. The germline V and J ends were trimmed by 0 bases and 6 bases, with 9 bases remaining between them. The CDR3 sequence is 14 residues long. Germline V gene lookup returns CDR1 SGHKS and CDR2 YYEKEE (reference sequence). The CDR3 DNA is TGTGCCAGCAGCTTGGGCCCCCTTGCCGGGGAGCTGTTTTTT. It is translated as CASSLGPLAGELFF.

The chain carries TRBV30 and TRBJ2-7; D possibly corresponds to TRBD1 (7 bases). CDR1 is GTSNPN and CDR2 is SVGIG in the germline V gene (reference sequence). The V end was cut by 4 bases, the J end by 2 bases, with 12 bases between. CDR3 length: 13 amino acids. CDR3 sequence: CAWTAGQTYEQYF. In nucleotides, the CDR3 is TGTGCCTGGACCGCGGGACAGACCTACGAGCAGTACTTC.

Concerning this clone: Other DNA sequences in the sample encode the same CDR3. The chain combines TRBV7-2 with TRBJ2-7; D unresolved. The germline V and J ends were trimmed by 3 bases and 0 bases, with 9 bases remaining between them. CDR3 length equals 14 residues. In germline, CDR1 is SGHTA, CDR2 FQGNSA. CDR3 loop: CASSLTKGSYEQYF. The CDR3 DNA sequence: TGTGCCAGCAGCTTGACAAAGGGCTCCTACGAGCAGTACTTC.

The chain carries TRBV19 and TRBJ1-3; 11 bases fit TRBD1. V was pared by 5 bases and J by 4 bases, with 10 bases of the junction left unmatched. From germline, CDR1 is LNHDA and CDR2 SQIVND (reference sequence). This CDR3 spans 17 amino acids. The CDR3 is CASSSDRGPLVGNTIYF. The CDR3 DNA sequence: TGTGCCAGTAGTTCGGACAGGGGGCCCCTGGTCGGAAACACCATATATTTT. The full variable domain, its missing parts supplied by reference TRBV19 and TRBJ1-3, is DGGITQSPKYLFRKEGQNVTLSCEQNLNHDAMYWYRQDPGQGLRLIYYSQIVNDFQKGDIAEGYSVSREKKESFPLTVTSAQKNPTAFYLCASSSDRGPLVGNTIYFGEGSWLTVV.